This T cell receptor (beta chain) was profiled in a study of shared clonotypes between healthy human individuals. In germline, CDR1 is LNHDA, CDR2 SQIVND (reference sequence). Between the trimmed V and J ends, which lost 2 bases and 6 bases, there was a span of 14 bases. The CDR3 sequence is 14 residues long. Comment on this clone: The target antigen is unknown.

Terminally differentiated effector memory CD45RA+ cells were excluded by CCR7 positive selection of CD45RO-negative cells. Genomic DNA from each subset was divided evenly over several immunoSEQ plates. Sequencing used immunoSEQ multiplex PCR; TCRdb keeps in-frame clones, though not all of them. The sample includes hundreds of thousands of clones, around 96% of them seen just once. Whole-study results and caveats: Relative to their counterparts shared across all four donors, non-shared clonotypes exhibited diminished generation probabilities. Naive subsets typically showed greater estimated richness than memory subsets.

The origin of this receptor is a man aged 30-40 years in good health. J is TRBJ2-7 and V is TRBV19; a possible D gene is TRBD2 (5 bases). Input material: naive CD8+ T cells sorted from blood. This chain's CDR3 is CASSIKDLRGEQYF. DNA for the CDR3: TGTGCCAGTAGTATAAAGGACCTTCGGGGCGAGCAGTACTTC. The full variable domain, completed using reference TRBV19 and TRBJ2-7, is DGGITQSPKYLFRKEGQNVTLSCEQNLNHDAMYWYRQDPGQGLRLIYYSQIVNDFQKGDIAEGYSVSREKKESFPLTVTSAQKNPTAFYLCASSIKDLRGEQYFGPGTRLTVT.